The present entry profiles one T cell receptor (beta chain) with its context. This specimen belongs to a study of T cell responses to AZD1222 COVID-19 vaccine. Sequencing used immunoSEQ multiplex PCR; TCRdb keeps in-frame clones, though not all of them. The sample holds around 89,000 clones, 70% to 90% seen once. The sequences come from peripheral blood, collected on day 0 of AZD1222 vaccination. This TCR was recovered from an adult in good health.

The CDR3 reads CASRSSSGYGTDTQYF. CDR3 DNA: TGTGCCAGCAGAAGCTCCTCAGGGTATGGCACAGATACGCAGTATTTT. V usage is TRBV2 and J usage is TRBJ2-3, with a tentative D call TRBD1 (5 bases). V lost 6 bases and J 1 base, leaving 17 bases between the germline ends. CDR3 length: 16 amino acids. Germline assignment: CDR1 SNHLY and CDR2 FYNNEI.